This T cell receptor (beta chain) comes out of a study of blood T cell repertoires in COVID-19. Across the study: The analysed material was cDNA or gDNA that came from T cells, B-cell-depleted T cells, or PBMCs.

Authors' analysis steps: The authors estimated nucleated cell counts from reference gene primer amplification. Sequencing used immunoSEQ multiplex PCR; TCRdb keeps in-frame clones, though not all of them. V, J and clone size are those of that table, while D and trimming were read from the DNA. The sample consists of roughly 180,000 clones, approximately 84% of them appearing once. Germline V gene data show CDR1 as SGHTA and CDR2 as FQGNSA. The CDR3 consists of 13 residues. The V gene lost 1 base and the J gene lost 4 bases, with 5 bases spanning the gap. The sequence was obtained from a woman in her fifties or sixties with COVID-19, enrolled during active disease. Sequenced material: peripheral blood. The chain is built from TRBV7-2 and TRBJ1-5; unclear D gene. CDR3 protein: CASSLGLNQPQHF. The CDR3 DNA follows: TGTGCCAGCAGCTTAGGGCTTAATCAGCCCCAGCATTTT. Drawing the rest from reference TRBV7-2 and TRBJ1-5, the complete variable domain is GAGVSQSPSNKVTEKGKDVELRCDPISGHTALYWYRQSLGQGLEFLIYFQGNSAPDKSGLPSDRFSAERTGGSVSTLTIQRTQQEDSAVYLCASSLGLNQPQHFGDGTRLSIL.